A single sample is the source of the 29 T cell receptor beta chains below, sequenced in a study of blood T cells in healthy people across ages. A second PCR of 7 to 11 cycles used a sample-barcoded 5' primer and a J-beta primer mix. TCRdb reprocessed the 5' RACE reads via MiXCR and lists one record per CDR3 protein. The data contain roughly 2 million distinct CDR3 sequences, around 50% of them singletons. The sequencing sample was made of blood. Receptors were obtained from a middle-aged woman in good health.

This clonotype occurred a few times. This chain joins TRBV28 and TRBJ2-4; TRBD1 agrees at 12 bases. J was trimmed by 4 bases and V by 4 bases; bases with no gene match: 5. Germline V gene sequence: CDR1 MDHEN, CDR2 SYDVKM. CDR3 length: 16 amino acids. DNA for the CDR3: TGTGCCAGCAGTTCCTCGGGACAGGGGGCGAAAAACATTCAGTACTTC. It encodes CASSSSGQGAKNIQYF.

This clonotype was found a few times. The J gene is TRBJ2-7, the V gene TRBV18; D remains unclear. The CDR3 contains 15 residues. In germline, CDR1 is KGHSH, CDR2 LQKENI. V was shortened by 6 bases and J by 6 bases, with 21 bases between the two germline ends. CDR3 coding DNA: TGTGCCAGCTCCCCCGACCGACCCCAAGGTGCCGAGCAGTACTTC. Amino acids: CASSPDRPQGAEQYF.

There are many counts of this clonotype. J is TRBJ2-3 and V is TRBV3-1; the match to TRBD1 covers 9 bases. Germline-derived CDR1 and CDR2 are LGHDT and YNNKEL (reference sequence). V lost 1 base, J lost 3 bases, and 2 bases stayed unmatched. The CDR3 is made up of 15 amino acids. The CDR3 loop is CASSQVGTGTDTQYF. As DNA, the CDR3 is TGTGCCAGCAGCCAAGTCGGGACAGGGACAGATACGCAGTATTTT.

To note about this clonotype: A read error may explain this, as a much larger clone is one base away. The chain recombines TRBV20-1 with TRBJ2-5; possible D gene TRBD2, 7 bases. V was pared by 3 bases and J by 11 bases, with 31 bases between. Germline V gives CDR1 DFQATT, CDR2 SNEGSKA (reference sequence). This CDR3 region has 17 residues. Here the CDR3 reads CSASGLVGDNFYNEQYF. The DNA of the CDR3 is TGCAGTGCTAGTGGACTAGTGGGGGACAACTTCTACAATGAGCAGTACTTC.

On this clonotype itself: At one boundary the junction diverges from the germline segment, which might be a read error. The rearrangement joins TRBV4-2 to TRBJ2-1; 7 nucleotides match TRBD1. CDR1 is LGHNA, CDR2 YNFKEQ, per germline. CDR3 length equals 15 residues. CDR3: CANSQDEGARDEQFF. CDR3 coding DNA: TGTGCCAACAGCCAAGATGAGGGGGCGAGGGATGAGCAGTTCTTC.

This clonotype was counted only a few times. CDR3 sequence: CSASEGSGANVLTF. Written as DNA, the CDR3 is TGCAGTGCTAGTGAAGGTTCTGGGGCCAACGTCCTGACTTTC. This chain uses TRBV20-1 with TRBJ2-6; D unclear. Trimming took off 3 bases at V and 1 base at J, with 7 bases between the two ends. The CDR3 contains 14 residues. In germline, CDR1 is DFQATT, CDR2 SNEGSKA (reference sequence).

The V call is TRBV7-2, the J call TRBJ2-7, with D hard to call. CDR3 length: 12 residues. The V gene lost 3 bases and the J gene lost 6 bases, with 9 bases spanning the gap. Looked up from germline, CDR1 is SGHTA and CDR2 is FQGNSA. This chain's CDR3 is CASSFPAREQYF. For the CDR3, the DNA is TGTGCCAGCAGCTTTCCGGCGCGCGAGCAGTACTTC.

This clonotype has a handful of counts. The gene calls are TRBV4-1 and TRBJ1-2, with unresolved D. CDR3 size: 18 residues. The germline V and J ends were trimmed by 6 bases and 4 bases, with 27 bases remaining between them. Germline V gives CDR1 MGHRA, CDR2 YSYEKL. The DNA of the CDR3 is TGCGCCAGCAGATTCCCGGGAAAGAACTATTCATTGGCCTATGGCTACACCTTC. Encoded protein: CASRFPGKNYSLAYGYTF.

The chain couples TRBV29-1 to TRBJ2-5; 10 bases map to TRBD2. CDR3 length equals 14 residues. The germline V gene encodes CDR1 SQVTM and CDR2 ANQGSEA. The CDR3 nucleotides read TGCAGGAGACGGCCTAGCGGGGGTTTGGAGACCCAGTACTTC. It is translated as CRRRPSGGLETQYF. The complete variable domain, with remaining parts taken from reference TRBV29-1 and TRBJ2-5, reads SAVISQKPSRDICQRGTSLTIQCQVDSQVTMMFWYRQQPGQSLTLIATANQGSEATYESGFVIDKFPISRPNLTFSTLTVSNMSPEDSSIYLCRRRPSGGLETQYFGPGTRLLVL.

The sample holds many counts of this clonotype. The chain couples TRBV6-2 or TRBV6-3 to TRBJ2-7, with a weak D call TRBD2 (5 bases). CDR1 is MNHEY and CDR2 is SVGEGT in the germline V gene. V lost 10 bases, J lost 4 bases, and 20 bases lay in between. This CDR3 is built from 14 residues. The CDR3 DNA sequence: TGTGCCACCGTTGCGGACTGGAACGAGTACGAGCAGTACTTC. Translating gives CATVADWNEYEQYF.

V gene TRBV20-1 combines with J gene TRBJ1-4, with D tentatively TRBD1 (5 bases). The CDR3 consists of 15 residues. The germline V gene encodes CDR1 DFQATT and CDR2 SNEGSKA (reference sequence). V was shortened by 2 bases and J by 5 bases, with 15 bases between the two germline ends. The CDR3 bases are TGCAGTGCTAGATCGATGACAGCCGAGAATGAAAAACTGTTTTTT. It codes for CSARSMTAENEKLFF.

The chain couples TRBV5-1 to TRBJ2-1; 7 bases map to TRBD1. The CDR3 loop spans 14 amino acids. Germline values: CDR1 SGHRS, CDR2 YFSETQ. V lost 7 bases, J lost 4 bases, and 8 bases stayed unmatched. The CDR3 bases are TGCGCCAGCGGACAGGACCCCGCTTACAATGAGCAGTTCTTC. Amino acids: CASGQDPAYNEQFF.

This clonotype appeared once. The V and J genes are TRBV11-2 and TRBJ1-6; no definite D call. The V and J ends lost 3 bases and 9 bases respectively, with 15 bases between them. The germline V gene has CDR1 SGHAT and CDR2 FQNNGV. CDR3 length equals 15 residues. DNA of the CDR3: TGTGCCAGCAGCTTCGACCGGGAGGTTACTTCACCCCTCCACTTT. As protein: CASSFDREVTSPLHF. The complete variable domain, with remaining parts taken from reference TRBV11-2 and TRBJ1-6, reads EAGVAQSPRYKIIEKRQSVAFWCNPISGHATLYWYQQILGQGPKLLIQFQNNGVVDDSQLPKDRFSAERLKGVDSTLKIQPAKLEDSAVYLCASSFDREVTSPLHFGNGTRLTVT.

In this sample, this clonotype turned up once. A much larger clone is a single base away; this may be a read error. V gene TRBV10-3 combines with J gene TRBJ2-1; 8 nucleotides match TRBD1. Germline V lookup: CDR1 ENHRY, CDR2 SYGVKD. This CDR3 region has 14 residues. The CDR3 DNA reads TGTGCCGTCAGCTTAAGGGGACAGGTCAATGAGCAGTTCTTC. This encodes CAVSLRGQVNEQFF.

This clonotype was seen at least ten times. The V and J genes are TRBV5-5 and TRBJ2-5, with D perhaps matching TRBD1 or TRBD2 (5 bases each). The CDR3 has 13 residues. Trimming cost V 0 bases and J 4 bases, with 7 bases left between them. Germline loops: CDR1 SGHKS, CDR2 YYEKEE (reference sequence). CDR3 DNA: TGTGCCAGCAGCTTGGAGGGGAGAGAGACCCAGTACTTC. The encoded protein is CASSLEGRETQYF.

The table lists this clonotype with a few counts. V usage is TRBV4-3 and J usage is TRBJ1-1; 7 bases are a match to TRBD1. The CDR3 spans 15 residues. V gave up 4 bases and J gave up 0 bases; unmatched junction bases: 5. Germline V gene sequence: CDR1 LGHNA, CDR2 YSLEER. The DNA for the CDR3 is TGCGCCAGCAGCCCGGGACAGACTATGAACACTGAAGCTTTCTTT. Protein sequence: CASSPGQTMNTEAFF.

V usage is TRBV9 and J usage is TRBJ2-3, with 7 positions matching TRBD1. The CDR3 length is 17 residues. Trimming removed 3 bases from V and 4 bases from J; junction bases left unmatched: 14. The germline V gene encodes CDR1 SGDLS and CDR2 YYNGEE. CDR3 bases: TGTGCCAGCAGCGCGTGCTGTGGGACAGTGGAATCAGATACGCAGTATTTT. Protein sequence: CASSACCGTVESDTQYF.

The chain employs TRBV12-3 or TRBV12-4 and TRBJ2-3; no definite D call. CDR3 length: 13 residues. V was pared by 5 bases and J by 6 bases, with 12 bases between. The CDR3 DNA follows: TGTGCCAGCAGTAGAGAGGCTCCGGATACGCAGTATTTT. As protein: CASSREAPDTQYF.

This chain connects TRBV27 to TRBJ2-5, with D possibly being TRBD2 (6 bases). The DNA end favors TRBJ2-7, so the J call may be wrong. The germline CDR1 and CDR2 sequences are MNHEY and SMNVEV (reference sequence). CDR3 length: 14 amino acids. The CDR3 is CASSPGTSRYEQYF. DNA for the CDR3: TGTGCCAGTAGCCCCGGGACTTCGAGGTACGAGCAGTACTTC.

In nucleotides, the CDR3 is TGTGCCAGCAGCCAAGGGCCAACTAATGAAAAACTGTTTTTT. Translating gives CASSQGPTNEKLFF. The rearrangement links TRBV3-1 to TRBJ1-4; unclear D gene. V lost 1 base to trimming and J lost 0 bases, with 3 bases between them. Germline CDR1 is LGHDT and CDR2 is YNNKEL (reference sequence). The CDR3 consists of 14 residues.

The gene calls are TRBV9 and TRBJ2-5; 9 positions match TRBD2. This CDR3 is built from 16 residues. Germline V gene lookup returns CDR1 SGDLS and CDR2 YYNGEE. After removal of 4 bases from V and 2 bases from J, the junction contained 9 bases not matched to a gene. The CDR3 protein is CASSRLSGGLQETQYF. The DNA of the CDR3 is TGTGCCAGCAGCCGCCTCAGCGGGGGGCTTCAAGAGACCCAGTACTTC.

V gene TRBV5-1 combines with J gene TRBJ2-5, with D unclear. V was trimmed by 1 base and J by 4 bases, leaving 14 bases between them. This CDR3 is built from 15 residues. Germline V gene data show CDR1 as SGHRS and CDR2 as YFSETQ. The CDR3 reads CASSLTSRMGETQYF. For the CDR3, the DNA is TGCGCCAGCAGCTTGACCTCAAGGATGGGAGAGACCCAGTACTTC.

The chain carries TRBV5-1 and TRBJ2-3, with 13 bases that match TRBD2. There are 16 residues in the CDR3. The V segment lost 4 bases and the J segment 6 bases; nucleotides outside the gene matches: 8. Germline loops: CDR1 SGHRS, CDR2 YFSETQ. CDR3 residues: CASSQGLAGIRDTQYF. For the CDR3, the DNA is TGCGCCAGCAGCCAGGGACTAGCGGGGATCCGGGATACGCAGTATTTT.

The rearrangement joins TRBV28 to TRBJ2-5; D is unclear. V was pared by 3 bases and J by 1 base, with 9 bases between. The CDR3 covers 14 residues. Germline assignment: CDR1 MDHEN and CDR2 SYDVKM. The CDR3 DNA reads TGTGCCAGCAGTTTCGGACCGCCCCAAGAGACCCAGTACTTC. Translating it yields CASSFGPPQETQYF.

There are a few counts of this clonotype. CDR3 DNA sequence: TGTGCCAGCAGCTTACTCCCAAGAGGGTCGGCCTCCTACGAGCAGTACTTC. Amino acid sequence: CASSLLPRGSASYEQYF. The rearrangement links TRBV7-8 to TRBJ2-7; a possible D gene is TRBD2 (5 bases). CDR1 and CDR2 (germline): SGHVS, FQNEAQ. V dropped 2 bases and J dropped 0 bases, with 17 bases sitting between them. There are 17 residues in the CDR3.

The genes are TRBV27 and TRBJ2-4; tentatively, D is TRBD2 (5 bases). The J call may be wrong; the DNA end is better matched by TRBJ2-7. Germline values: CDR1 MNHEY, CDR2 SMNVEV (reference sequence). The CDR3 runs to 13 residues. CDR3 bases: TGTGCCAGCAGTTTATCCCGGGGTTCCGAGCAGTACTTC. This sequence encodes CASSLSRGSEQYF.

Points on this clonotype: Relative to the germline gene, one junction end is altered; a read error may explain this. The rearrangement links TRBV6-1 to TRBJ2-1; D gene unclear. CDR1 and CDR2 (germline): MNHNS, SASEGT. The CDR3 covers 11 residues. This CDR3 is CASKMYSEQFF. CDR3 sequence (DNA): TGTGCCAGCAAGATGTACAGTGAGCAGTTCTTC.

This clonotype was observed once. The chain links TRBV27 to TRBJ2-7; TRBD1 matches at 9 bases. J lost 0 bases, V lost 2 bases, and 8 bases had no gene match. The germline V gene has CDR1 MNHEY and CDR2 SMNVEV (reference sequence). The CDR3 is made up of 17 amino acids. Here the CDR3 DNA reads TGTGCCAGCAGTTTAACTCAACAGGGGGCGGACTCCTACGAGCAGTACTTC. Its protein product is CASSLTQQGADSYEQYF.

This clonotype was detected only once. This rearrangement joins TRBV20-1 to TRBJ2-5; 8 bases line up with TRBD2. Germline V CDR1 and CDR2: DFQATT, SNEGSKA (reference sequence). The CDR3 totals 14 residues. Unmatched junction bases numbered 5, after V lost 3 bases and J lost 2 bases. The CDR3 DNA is TGCAGTGCTAGTAGCGGGACTCCACAAGAGACCCAGTACTTC. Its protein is CSASSGTPQETQYF.